A selection of T cell receptor beta chains follows, all from one sample in a study of cytomegalovirus exposure and HLA in healthy donors. The data were produced by immunoSEQ multiplex PCR, yet TCRdb's version contains in-frame clones alone and is incomplete. The sample shows about 170,000 clones, 73% of them seen only once. The sample comprised PBMCs. Receptors were obtained from a woman between 18 and 29 years old in good health and CMV-seropositive. Each CDR3 is given with its conserved first and last residue. The order of the fields is J gene, clone size, D gene, V gene, CDR3 protein, CDR3 DNA. The D gene is left open where the match is weak. Only some rows state a clone size, as once, few, many or a class for expanded clones.

>TRBJ2-5|NA|TRBD2|TRBV6-1
CASSELPGLAGSWETQYF
TGTGCCAGCAGTGAATTACCGGGACTAGCGGGGTCTTGGGAGACCCAGTACTTC
>TRBJ1-1|NA|NA|TRBV4-1
CASSQDSNRYTEAFF
TGCGCCAGCAGCCAAGATTCCAACAGGTACACTGAAGCTTTCTTT
>TRBJ2-4|NA|TRBD2|TRBV6-6
CASSRGTSGGENIQYF
TGTGCCAGCAGTCGCGGGACTAGCGGGGGGGAAAACATTCAGTACTTC
>TRBJ1-4|NA|NA|TRBV2
CASSVTDPTNEKLFF
TGTGCCAGCAGTGTGACAGACCCAACTAATGAAAAACTGTTTTTT
>TRBJ2-5|NA|TRBD1|TRBV4-2
CASSQQDRDQETQYF
TGTGCCAGCAGCCAACAGGACAGGGACCAAGAGACCCAGTACTTC
>TRBJ1-2|NA|NA|TRBV14
CASSQADYGYTF
TGTGCCAGCAGCCAGGCCGATTATGGCTACACCTTC
>TRBJ2-2|NA|NA|TRBV6-4
CASSETANTGELFF
TGTGCCAGCAGTGAAACAGCAAACACCGGGGAGCTGTTTTTT
>TRBJ1-2|few|NA|TRBV2
CASSEAGPSYGYTF
TGTGCCAGCAGTGAGGCGGGACCGTCCTATGGCTACACCTTC
>TRBJ2-3|NA|NA|TRBV7-9
CASSLLRRGTDTQYF
TGTGCCAGCAGCTTACTCAGGAGGGGCACAGATACGCAGTATTTT
>TRBJ2-7|NA|TRBD1|TRBV27
CASSLKYPDRDVYEQYF
TGTGCCAGCAGTTTAAAGTACCCGGACAGGGACGTCTACGAGCAGTACTTC
>TRBJ2-7|NA|TRBD1|TRBV11-1
CASSFGQAVTTPYEQYF
TGTGCCAGCAGCTTCGGACAGGCCGTCACTACTCCCTACGAGCAGTACTTC
>TRBJ2-3|NA|NA|TRBV7-2
CASTFRGTDTQYF
TGTGCCAGCACCTTTCGGGGGACCGATACGCAGTATTTT
>TRBJ2-5|NA|NA|TRBV11-2
CASSAATVFQETQYF
TGTGCCAGCAGCGCCGCGACAGTTTTCCAAGAGACCCAGTACTTC
>TRBJ2-7|NA|TRBD1|TRBV2
CASRDRTYEQYF
TGTGCCAGCAGGGACAGGACCTACGAGCAGTACTTC
>TRBJ2-2|NA|NA|TRBV6-6
CASSYQDSGELFF
TGTGCCAGCAGTTACCAGGACTCCGGGGAGCTGTTTTTT
>TRBJ2-2|NA|NA|TRBV4-2
CASSQDRENTGELFF
TGTGCCAGCAGCCAAGACAGGGAAAACACCGGGGAGCTGTTTTTT
>TRBJ2-7|NA|TRBD2|TRBV4-2
CASSTRAGGNEQYF
TGTGCCAGCAGCACAAGGGCGGGGGGCAACGAGCAGTACTTC
>TRBJ2-2|NA|NA|TRBV5-4
CASSLGFGEAGELFF
TGTGCCAGCAGCTTGGGCTTTGGAGAGGCCGGGGAGCTGTTTTTT
>TRBJ1-1|NA|NA|TRBV10-3
CAISETPGTRGMNTEAFF
TGTGCCATCAGTGAGACACCGGGAACAAGAGGAATGAACACTGAAGCTTTCTTT
>TRBJ1-5|NA|NA|TRBV7-2
CASSLRGGSNQPQHF
TGTGCCAGCAGCCTCAGGGGTGGGAGCAATCAGCCCCAGCATTTT
>TRBJ2-7|few|TRBD1|TRBV13
CASSLDGTGVHEQYF
TGTGCCAGCAGCTTAGATGGGACAGGGGTCCACGAGCAGTACTTC
>TRBJ2-2|NA|TRBD2|TRBV2
CASSEALLADTNTGELFF
TGTGCCAGCAGTGAAGCGCTACTAGCGGACACGAACACCGGGGAGCTGTTTTTT
>TRBJ1-4|NA|NA|TRBV18
CASSPFQEKLFF
TGTGCCAGCTCCCCGTTCCAGGAAAAACTGTTTTTT
>TRBJ1-6|NA|TRBD1|TRBV5-1
CASSFGTGLVPLHF
TGCGCCAGCAGCTTCGGGACAGGCTTAGTACCCCTCCACTTT
>TRBJ1-1|NA|NA|TRBV5-1
CASSLNGAKAEAFF
TGCGCCAGCAGCTTGAATGGGGCGAAGGCTGAAGCTTTCTTT
>TRBJ2-7|NA|TRBD1|TRBV7-2
CASSLNQGVEQYF
TGTGCCAGCAGCTTAAACCAGGGGGTCGAGCAGTACTTC
>TRBJ1-5|once|NA|TRBV7-9
CASSLEGGSQPQHF
TGTGCCAGCAGCTTAGAAGGCGGGAGTCAGCCCCAGCATTTT
>TRBJ2-7|NA|TRBD1|TRBV5-5
CASSRQGANEQYF
TGTGCCAGCAGCCGACAGGGGGCCAACGAGCAGTACTTC
>TRBJ2-5|NA|NA|TRBV10-3
CASRGAGVFVSETQYF
TGTGCCTCCAGGGGCGCGGGGGTATTCGTATCGGAGACCCAGTACTTC
>TRBJ2-7|few|NA|TRBV9
CASSVGAVHEQYF
TGTGCCAGCAGCGTAGGGGCAGTCCACGAGCAGTACTTC
>TRBJ2-1|NA|TRBD2|TRBV2
CASSPTSGANNEQFF
TGTGCCAGCAGCCCGACTAGCGGGGCCAACAATGAGCAGTTCTTC
>TRBJ2-1|NA|TRBD1|TRBV5-5
CASSLRTGEGNEQFF
TGTGCCAGCAGCTTACGGACAGGGGAGGGCAATGAGCAGTTCTTC
>TRBJ1-2|NA|TRBD1|TRBV5-5
CASSEGQAYGYTF
TGTGCCAGCAGCGAGGGACAGGCCTATGGCTACACCTTC
>TRBJ2-7|NA|NA|TRBV28
CASSTTVPYEQYF
TGTGCCAGCAGTACTACTGTCCCCTACGAGCAGTACTTC
>TRBJ2-7|NA|TRBD1|TRBV12-5
CASGTGTGNSYEQYF
TGTGCTAGTGGTACGGGGACAGGGAATAGCTACGAGCAGTACTTC
>TRBJ2-7|NA|NA|TRBV7-9
CASSRSAGALYEQYF
TGTGCCAGCAGCCGCTCCGCAGGGGCCCTCTACGAGCAGTACTTC
>TRBJ2-1|NA|TRBD1|TRBV5-6
CASSQLRGPLDNEQFF
TGTGCCAGCAGCCAACTCAGGGGGCCCCTGGACAATGAGCAGTTCTTC
>TRBJ1-4|NA|NA|TRBV6-1
CASSEWGGVTNEKLFF
TGTGCCAGCAGTGAATGGGGCGGGGTGACTAATGAAAAACTGTTTTTT
>TRBJ1-2|NA|NA|TRBV30
CAWIQGSYGYTF
TGTGCCTGGATCCAGGGAAGCTATGGCTACACCTTC
>TRBJ1-4|once|NA|TRBV7-9
CASSPGEKLFF
TGTGCCAGCAGCCCGGGAGAAAAACTGTTTTTT